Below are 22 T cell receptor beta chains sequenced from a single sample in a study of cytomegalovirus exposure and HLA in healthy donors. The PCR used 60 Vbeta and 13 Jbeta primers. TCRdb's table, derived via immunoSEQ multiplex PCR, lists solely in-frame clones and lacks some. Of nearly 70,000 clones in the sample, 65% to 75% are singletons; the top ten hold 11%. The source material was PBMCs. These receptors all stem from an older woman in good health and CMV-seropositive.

In DNA, the CDR3 is TGCGCCAGCAGCTTGGTGGGGACTAGCGGCACAGATACGCAGTATTTT. It is translated as CASSLVGTSGTDTQYF. V and J are TRBV5-1 and TRBJ2-3; 10 nucleotides align to TRBD2. Germline V gives CDR1 SGHRS, CDR2 YFSETQ. The CDR3 has 16 residues. With V trimmed by 0 bases and J by 1 base, 2 bases remained unmatched.

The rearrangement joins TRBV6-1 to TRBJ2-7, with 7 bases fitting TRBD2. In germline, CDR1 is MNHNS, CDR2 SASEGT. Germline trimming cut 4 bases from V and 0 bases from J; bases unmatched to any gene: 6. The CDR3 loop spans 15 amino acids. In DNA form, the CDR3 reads TGTGCCAGCAGTGTGGGGGGGAGTGGCTCCTACGAGCAGTACTTC. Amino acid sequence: CASSVGGSGSYEQYF.

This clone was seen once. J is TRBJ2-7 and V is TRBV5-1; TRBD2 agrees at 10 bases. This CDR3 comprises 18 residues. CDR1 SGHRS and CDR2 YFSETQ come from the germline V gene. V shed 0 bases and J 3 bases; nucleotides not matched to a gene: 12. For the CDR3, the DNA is TGCGCCAGCAGCTTGGCGCTGAGGAGCGGGGGGGGGAGCTACGAGCAGTACTTC. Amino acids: CASSLALRSGGGSYEQYF. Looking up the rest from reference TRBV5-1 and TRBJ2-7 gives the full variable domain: KAGVTQTPRYLIKTRGQQVTLSCSPISGHRSVSWYQQTPGQGLQFLFEYFSETQRNKGNFPGRFSGRQFSNSRSEMNVSTLELGDSALYLCASSLALRSGGGSYEQYFGPGTRLTVT.

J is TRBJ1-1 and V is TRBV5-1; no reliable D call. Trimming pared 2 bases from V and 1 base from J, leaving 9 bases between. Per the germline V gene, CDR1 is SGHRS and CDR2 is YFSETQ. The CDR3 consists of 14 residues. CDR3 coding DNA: TGCGCCAGCAGCTTAGCACAGAGGAACACTGAAGCTTTCTTT. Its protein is CASSLAQRNTEAFF.

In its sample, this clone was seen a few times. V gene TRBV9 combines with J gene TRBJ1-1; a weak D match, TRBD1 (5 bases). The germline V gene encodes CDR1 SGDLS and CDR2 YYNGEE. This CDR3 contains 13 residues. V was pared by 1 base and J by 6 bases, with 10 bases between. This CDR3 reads CASSVRGEAEAFF. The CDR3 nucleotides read TGTGCCAGCAGCGTACGAGGGGAGGCTGAAGCTTTCTTT.

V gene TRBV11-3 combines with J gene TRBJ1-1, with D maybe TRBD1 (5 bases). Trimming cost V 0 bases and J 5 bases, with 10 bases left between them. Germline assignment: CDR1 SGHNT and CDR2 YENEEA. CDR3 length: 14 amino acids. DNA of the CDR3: TGTGCCAGCAGCTTAGACAGGGTTGGGACTGAAGCTTTCTTT. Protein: CASSLDRVGTEAFF.

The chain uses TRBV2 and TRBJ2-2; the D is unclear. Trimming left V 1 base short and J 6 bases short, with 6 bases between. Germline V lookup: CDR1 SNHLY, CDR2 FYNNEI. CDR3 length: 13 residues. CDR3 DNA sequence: TGTGCCAGCAGTGAAGTTAGTCCCGGGGAGCTGTTTTTT. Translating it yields CASSEVSPGELFF.

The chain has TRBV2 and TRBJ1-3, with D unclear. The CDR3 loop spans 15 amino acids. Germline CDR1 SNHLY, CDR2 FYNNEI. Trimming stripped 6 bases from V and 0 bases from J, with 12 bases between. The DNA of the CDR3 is TGTGCCAGCAGCGAGGGTCTTTACTCTGGAAACACCATATATTTT. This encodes CASSEGLYSGNTIYF. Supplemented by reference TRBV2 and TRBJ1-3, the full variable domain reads EPEVTQTPSHQVTQMGQEVILRCVPISNHLYFYWYRQILGQKVEFLVSFYNNEISEKSEIFDDQFSVERPDGSNFTLKIRSTKLEDSAMYFCASSEGLYSGNTIYFGEGSWLTVV.

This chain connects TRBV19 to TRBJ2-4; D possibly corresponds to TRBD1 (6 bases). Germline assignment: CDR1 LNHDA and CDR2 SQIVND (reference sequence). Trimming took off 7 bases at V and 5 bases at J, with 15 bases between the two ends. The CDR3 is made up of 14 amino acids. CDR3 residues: CASTRGGFENIQYF. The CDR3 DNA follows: TGTGCCAGTACCCGAGGGGGATTTGAAAACATTCAGTACTTC.

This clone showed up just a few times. The DNA of the CDR3 is TGTGCCAGCAGCCTTAGGGGGGGGGAGTCGTTCTTC. Its protein product is CASSLRGGESFF. The rearrangement joins TRBV7-8 to TRBJ2-1, with D possibly matching TRBD2 (7 bases). The V end lost 5 bases, the J end lost 15 bases, and 17 bases lay between the germline ends. The CDR3 is 12 amino acids. Germline CDR1 reads SGHVS; CDR2 reads FQNEAQ. The full variable domain, in which reference TRBV7-8 and TRBJ2-1 provide the parts outside the CDR3, is GAGVSQSPRYKVAKRGQDVALRCDPISGHVSLFWYQQALGQGPEFLTYFQNEAQLDKSGLPSDRFFAERPEGSVSTLKIQRTQQEDSAVYLCASSLRGGESFFGPGTRLTVL.

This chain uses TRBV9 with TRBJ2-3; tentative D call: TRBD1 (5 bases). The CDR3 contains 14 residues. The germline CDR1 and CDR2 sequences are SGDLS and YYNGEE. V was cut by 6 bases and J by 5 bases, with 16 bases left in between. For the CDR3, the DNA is TGTGCCAGCAACAAAGGGGTAGCCGGAGATACGCAGTATTTT. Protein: CASNKGVAGDTQYF.

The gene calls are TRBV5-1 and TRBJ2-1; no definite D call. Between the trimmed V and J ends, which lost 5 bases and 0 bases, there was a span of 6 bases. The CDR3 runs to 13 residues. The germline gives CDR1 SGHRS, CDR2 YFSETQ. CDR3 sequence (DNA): TGCGCCAGCAGATTCAGCTCCTACAATGAGCAGTTCTTC. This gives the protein CASRFSSYNEQFF.

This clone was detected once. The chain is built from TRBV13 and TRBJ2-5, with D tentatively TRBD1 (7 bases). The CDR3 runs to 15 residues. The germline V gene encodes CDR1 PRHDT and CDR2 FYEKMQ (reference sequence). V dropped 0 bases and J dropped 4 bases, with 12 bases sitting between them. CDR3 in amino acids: CASSLGWQGGETQYF. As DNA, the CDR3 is TGTGCCAGCAGCTTAGGTTGGCAGGGGGGAGAGACCCAGTACTTC.

CDR3 in DNA: TGTGCCTGGACAGCGGGGAATTCACCCCTCCACTTT. It is translated as CAWTAGNSPLHF. The chain uses TRBV30 and TRBJ1-6; no reliable D call. Per the germline V gene, CDR1 is GTSNPN and CDR2 is SVGIG (reference sequence). Trimming took off 4 bases at V and 7 bases at J, with 8 bases between the two ends. This CDR3 region has 12 residues. The variable domain in full, with the rest retrieved from reference TRBV30 and TRBJ1-6, is SQTIHQWPATLVQPVGSPLSLECTVEGTSNPNLYWYRQAAGRGLQLLFYSVGIGQISSEVPQNLSASRPQDRQFILSSKKLLLSDSGFYLCAWTAGNSPLHFGNGTRLTVT.

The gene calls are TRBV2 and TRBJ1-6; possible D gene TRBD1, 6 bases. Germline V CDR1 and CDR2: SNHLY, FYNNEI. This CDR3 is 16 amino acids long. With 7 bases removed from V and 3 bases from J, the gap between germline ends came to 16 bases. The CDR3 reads CASKEPGHLYNSPLHF. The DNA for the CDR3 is TGTGCCAGCAAGGAGCCGGGACATCTCTATAATTCACCCCTCCACTTT.

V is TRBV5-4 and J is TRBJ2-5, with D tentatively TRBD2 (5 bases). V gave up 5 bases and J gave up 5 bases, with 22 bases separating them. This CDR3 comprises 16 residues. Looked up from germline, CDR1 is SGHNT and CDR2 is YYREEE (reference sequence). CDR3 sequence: CASRRDLQATGETQYF. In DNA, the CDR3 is TGTGCCAGCAGACGTGACTTGCAGGCCACGGGGGAGACCCAGTACTTC. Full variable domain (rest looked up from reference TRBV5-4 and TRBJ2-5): ETGVTQSPTHLIKTRGQQVTLRCSSQSGHNTVSWYQQALGQGPQFIFQYYREEENGRGNFPPRFSGLQFPNYSSELNVNALELDDSALYLCASRRDLQATGETQYFGPGTRLLVL.

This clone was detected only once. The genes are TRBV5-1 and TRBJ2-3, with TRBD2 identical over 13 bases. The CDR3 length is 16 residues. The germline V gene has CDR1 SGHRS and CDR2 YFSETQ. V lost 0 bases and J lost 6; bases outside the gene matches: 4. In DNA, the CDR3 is TGCGCCAGCAGCTTGGGAGGGACTAGCGGGGCGGATACGCAGTATTTT. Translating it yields CASSLGGTSGADTQYF.

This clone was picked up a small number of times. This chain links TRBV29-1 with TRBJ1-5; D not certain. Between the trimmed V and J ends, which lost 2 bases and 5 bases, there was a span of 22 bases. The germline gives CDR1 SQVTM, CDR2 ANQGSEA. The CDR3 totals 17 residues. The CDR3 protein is CSVESRLRSLLYQPQHF. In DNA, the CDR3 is TGCAGCGTTGAATCGCGTCTCAGGTCATTACTCTATCAGCCCCAGCATTTT. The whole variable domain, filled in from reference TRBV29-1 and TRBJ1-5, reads SAVISQKPSRDICQRGTSLTIQCQVDSQVTMMFWYRQQPGQSLTLIATANQGSEATYESGFVIDKFPISRPNLTFSTLTVSNMSPEDSSIYLCSVESRLRSLLYQPQHFGDGTRLSIL.

The CDR3 sequence is CASSLAIGGTTDTQYF. The CDR3 nucleotides read TGTGCCAGCAGTTTAGCAATCGGGGGGACCACAGATACGCAGTATTTT. This chain uses TRBV27 with TRBJ2-3; 7 nucleotides agree with TRBD2. The CDR3 has 16 amino acids. V lost 2 bases, J lost 2 bases, and 7 bases stayed unmatched. The germline V gene encodes CDR1 MNHEY and CDR2 SMNVEV (reference sequence).

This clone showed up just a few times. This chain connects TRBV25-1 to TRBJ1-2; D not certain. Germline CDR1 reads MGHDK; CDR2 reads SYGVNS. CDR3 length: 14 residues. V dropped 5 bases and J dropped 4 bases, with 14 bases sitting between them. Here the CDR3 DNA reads TGTGCCAGCAGTCCACTGCGGGAGGTCTATGGCTACACCTTC. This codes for CASSPLREVYGYTF.

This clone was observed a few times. CDR3 sequence (DNA): TGTGCCAGCAGCGTTTATCCGGGACAGGGAAAGGATGAGCAGTTCTTC. Its translation is CASSVYPGQGKDEQFF. The chain is built from TRBV25-1 and TRBJ2-1, with 9 bases identical to TRBD1. The CDR3 contains 16 residues. The V gene end was trimmed by 6 bases and the J gene end by 8 bases; junction bases not matched to a gene: 14. Germline CDR1 is MGHDK and CDR2 is SYGVNS. Combining the CDR3 with reference TRBV25-1 and TRBJ2-1 gives the whole variable domain EADIYQTPRYLVIGTGKKITLECSQTMGHDKMYWYQQDPGMELHLIHYSYGVNSTEKGDLSSESTVSRIRTEHFPLTLESARPSHTSQYLCASSVYPGQGKDEQFFGPGTRLTVL.

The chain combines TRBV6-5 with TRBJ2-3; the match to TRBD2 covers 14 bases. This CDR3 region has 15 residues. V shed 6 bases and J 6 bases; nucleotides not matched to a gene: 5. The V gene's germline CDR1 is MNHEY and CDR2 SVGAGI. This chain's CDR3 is CASRRLAGGQDTQYF. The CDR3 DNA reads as TGTGCCAGCAGACGACTAGCGGGGGGGCAGGATACGCAGTATTTT.